The clone carrying this TCR beta chain was seen only once. The data originate from a study of blood T cell repertoires in COVID-19. Study context: Samples representing acute and convalescent COVID-19 were sourced from the United States, Italy and Spain. PBMCs, B-cell-depleted T cells, or T cells were the source of the cDNA or gDNA that made up the material.

Original processing notes: Nucleated cell number was recorded as an estimate derived from reference gene primer amplification. The table came from immunoSEQ multiplex PCR; TCRdb's copy has only in-frame clones and leaves some out. Clone size and V and J calls were adopted from that table, with D and trimming inferred from the DNA. The table includes about 140,000 clones, less than 85% detected once. Trimming took off 5 bases at V and 4 bases at J, with 17 bases between the two ends. This CDR3 has 14 residues. The germline V gene encodes CDR1 GTSNPN and CDR2 SVGIG (reference sequence). The source material was peripheral blood. The TCR was taken from a woman older than 75 in a cohort sampled during active or convalescent COVID-19. The J gene is TRBJ1-1, the V gene TRBV30; TRBD1 might be the D (6 bases). The CDR3 coding sequence is TGTGCCTGGGACCAAGGGGGGGGGCGCACTGAAGCTTTCTTT. Translating it yields CAWDQGGGRTEAFF.